The 14 T cell receptor beta chains reported below all come from one sample, sequenced in a study of response to subunit inactivated influenza vaccine. MiXCR was run by TCRdb on the RT-PCR reads, yielding one entry per CDR3 protein. The table has more than 550,000 distinct CDR3 sequences, approximately 11% seen once. The same data also contributed to another study, on T cells expressing NK-cell markers. That paper notes: Making the TCR beta cDNA relied on 5'RACE template switching with UMIs.

The source was PBMCs from blood, collected on the day of vaccination. These receptors were obtained from a man in his forties or fifties who received an inactivated influenza vaccine.

The gene calls are TRBV9 and TRBJ2-7; D remains ambiguous. The V end lost 3 bases, the J end lost 3 bases, and 7 bases lay between the germline ends. The CDR3 covers 12 residues. Per germline, CDR1 SGDLS and CDR2 YYNGEE. The CDR3: CASSGPSYEQYF. In nucleotides, the CDR3 is TGTGCCAGCAGCGGACCCAGCTACGAGCAGTACTTC.

The chain employs TRBV4-1 and TRBJ1-2, with 7 bases identical to TRBD1. The ends lost 4 bases at V and 2 bases at J; junction bases unmatched: 4. The CDR3 length is 14 residues. CDR1 and CDR2 from the germline V gene are MGHRA and YSYEKL. DNA for the CDR3: TGCGCCAGCAGCCCCCAGGGGGGAAACTATGGCTACACCTTC. Translated, it gives CASSPQGGNYGYTF.

This clonotype came up a few times. The chain combines TRBV24-1 with TRBJ2-1, with TRBD1 as a possible D gene (5 bases). This CDR3 is built from 14 residues. V was shortened by 7 bases and J by 0 bases, with 9 bases between the two germline ends. Germline CDR1 is KGHDR and CDR2 is SFDVKD. CDR3 sequence (DNA): TGTGCCACCAGGCCAGGGAACTCCTACAATGAGCAGTTCTTC. Its translation: CATRPGNSYNEQFF.

This clonotype occurred a few times. This rearrangement joins TRBV11-1 to TRBJ2-1, with 11 bases matching TRBD2. The trim removed 2 bases at V and 0 bases at J, leaving 3 bases unmatched. The CDR3 totals 17 residues. Germline CDR1 and CDR2: SGHAT and FQDESV (reference sequence). The CDR3 here is CASSLLGLAGSYNEQFF. The CDR3 DNA is TGTGCCAGCAGCTTACTAGGACTAGCGGGCTCCTACAATGAGCAGTTCTTC.

This clonotype was seen more than once but under ten times. The chain links TRBV9 to TRBJ2-7; D is unclear. Germline values: CDR1 SGDLS, CDR2 YYNGEE. Between the trimmed V and J ends, which lost 0 bases and 0 bases, there was a span of 10 bases. The CDR3 covers 15 residues. Written as DNA, the CDR3 is TGTGCCAGCAGCGTAGACTACAACCCCTCCTACGAGCAGTACTTC. It yields the protein CASSVDYNPSYEQYF.

The chain recombines TRBV2 with TRBJ2-5; the match to TRBD1 covers 7 bases. The ends lost 6 bases at V and 3 bases at J; junction bases unmatched: 4. CDR3 length: 13 amino acids. Looked up from germline, CDR1 is SNHLY and CDR2 is FYNNEI. The CDR3, as DNA: TGTGCCAGCAGCATACAGGGGAAAGAGACCCAGTACTTC. This encodes CASSIQGKETQYF.

The chain links TRBV20-1 to TRBJ2-5, with D perhaps matching TRBD1 (5 bases). CDR3 length: 16 amino acids. CDR1 and CDR2 (germline): DFQATT, SNEGSKA (reference sequence). DNA of the CDR3: TGCTGCTTCTGGGGCCGGGCTCCGGGCTACCAAGAGACCCAGTACTTC. Its translation: CCFWGRAPGYQETQYF.

This clonotype showed up many times. V is TRBV11-2 and J is TRBJ2-1; D uncertain. V was trimmed by 2 bases and J by 6 bases, leaving 14 bases between them. Germline V lookup: CDR1 SGHAT, CDR2 FQNNGV. CDR3 length: 15 residues. Written as DNA, the CDR3 is TGTGCCAGCAGCTTACAGGCGAGATTATTCAATGAGCAGTTCTTC. Translation gives CASSLQARLFNEQFF.

The sample holds many counts of this clonotype. V usage is TRBV5-1 and J usage is TRBJ1-1; D not resolved. This CDR3 is 15 amino acids long. V was cut by 2 bases and J by 0 bases, with 11 bases left in between. Germline values: CDR1 SGHRS, CDR2 YFSETQ. CDR3 coding DNA: TGCGCCAGCAGCTTTGACCCCGCAGTGAACACTGAAGCTTTCTTT. This sequence encodes CASSFDPAVNTEAFF.

CDR3 region: CASSHLVGLGRKEQFF. In DNA, the CDR3 is TGTGCCAGCAGCCATCTAGTGGGCCTAGGGAGGAAGGAGCAGTTCTTC. This sequence joins TRBV14 and TRBJ2-1, with a weak D call TRBD2 (6 bases). CDR3 size: 16 residues. The V end lost 3 bases, the J end lost 10 bases, and 22 bases lay between the germline ends. Germline assignment: CDR1 SGHDN and CDR2 FVKESK.

This clonotype was recorded many times. The chain links TRBV5-1 to TRBJ2-6; no reliable D call. Germline V CDR1 and CDR2: SGHRS, YFSETQ. CDR3 size: 16 residues. V lost 4 bases, J lost 0 bases, and 11 bases lay in between. CDR3 sequence reads: CASSMDAHSGANVLTF. As DNA, the CDR3 is TGCGCCAGCAGCATGGACGCCCACTCTGGGGCCAACGTCCTGACTTTC.

This clonotype has only a few counts. The chain couples TRBV30 to TRBJ2-2; 8 positions agree with TRBD1. Trimming removed 8 bases from V and 3 bases from J; junction bases left unmatched: 8. Looked up from germline, CDR1 is GTSNPN and CDR2 is SVGIG (reference sequence). This CDR3 has 14 residues. CDR3 DNA: TGTGCCCTGGATTCGACAGGGGACACCGGGGAGCTGTTTTTT. Translating gives CALDSTGDTGELFF.

This clonotype was observed many times. This rearrangement joins TRBV7-2 to TRBJ2-3, with no clear D. Germline CDR1 and CDR2: SGHTA and FQGNSA. V was shortened by 4 bases and J by 2 bases, with 10 bases between the two germline ends. This CDR3 has 14 amino acids. The CDR3 loop is CASSYGWDTDTQYF. The CDR3 coding sequence is TGTGCCAGCAGCTATGGGTGGGACACAGATACGCAGTATTTT.

This clonotype was seen more than once but under ten times. V usage is TRBV29-1 and J usage is TRBJ2-3, with a weak D call TRBD2 (5 bases). Trimming removed 0 bases from V and 2 bases from J, with 15 bases in between. Germline V gene sequence: CDR1 SQVTM, CDR2 ANQGSEA. The CDR3 is made up of 16 amino acids. The CDR3: CSVEDLAGMLTDTQYF. The DNA of the CDR3 is TGCAGCGTTGAAGATCTGGCCGGGATGCTCACAGATACGCAGTATTTT.